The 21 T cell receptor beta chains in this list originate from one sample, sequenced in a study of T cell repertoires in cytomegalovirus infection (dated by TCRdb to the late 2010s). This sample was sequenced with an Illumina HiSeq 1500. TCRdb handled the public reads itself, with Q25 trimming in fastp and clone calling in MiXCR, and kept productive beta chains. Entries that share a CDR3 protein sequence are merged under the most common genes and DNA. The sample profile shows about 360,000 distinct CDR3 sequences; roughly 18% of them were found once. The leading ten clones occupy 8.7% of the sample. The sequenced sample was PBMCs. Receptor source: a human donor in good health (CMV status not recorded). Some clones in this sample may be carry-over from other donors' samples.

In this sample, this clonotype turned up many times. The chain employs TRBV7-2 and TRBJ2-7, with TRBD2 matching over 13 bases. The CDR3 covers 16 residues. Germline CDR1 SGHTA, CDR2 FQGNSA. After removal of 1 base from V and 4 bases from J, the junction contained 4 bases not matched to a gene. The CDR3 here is CASSLDGTSGTYEQYF. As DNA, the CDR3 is TGTGCCAGCAGCTTAGATGGGACTAGCGGGACTTACGAGCAGTACTTC.

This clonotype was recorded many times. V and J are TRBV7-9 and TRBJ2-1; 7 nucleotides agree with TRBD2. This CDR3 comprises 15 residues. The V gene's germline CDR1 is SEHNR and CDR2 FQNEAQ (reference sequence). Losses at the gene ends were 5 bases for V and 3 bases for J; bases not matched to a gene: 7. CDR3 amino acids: CASSLGTTDYNEQFF. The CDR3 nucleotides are TGTGCCAGCAGCCTCGGGACTACCGACTACAATGAGCAGTTCTTC.

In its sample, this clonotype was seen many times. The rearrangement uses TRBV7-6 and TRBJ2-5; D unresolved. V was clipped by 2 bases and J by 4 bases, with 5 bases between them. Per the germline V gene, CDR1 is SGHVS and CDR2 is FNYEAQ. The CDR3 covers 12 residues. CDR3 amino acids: CASSLKRETQYF. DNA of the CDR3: TGTGCCAGCAGCTTAAAGCGAGAGACCCAGTACTTC.

The DNA of the CDR3 is TGTGCCAGCAGCGTGGGACTAGCGGGAGTGGGGACAGATACGCAGTATTTT. Its protein product is CASSVGLAGVGTDTQYF. This chain links TRBV7-2 with TRBJ2-3; 14 bases are shared with TRBD2. V was clipped by 5 bases and J by 3 bases; unmatched bases: 7. The CDR3 is 17 residues long. From germline, CDR1 is SGHTA and CDR2 FQGNSA.

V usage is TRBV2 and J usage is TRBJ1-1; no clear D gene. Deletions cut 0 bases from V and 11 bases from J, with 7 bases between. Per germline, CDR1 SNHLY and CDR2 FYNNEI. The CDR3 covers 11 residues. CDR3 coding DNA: TGTGCCAGCAGTGAAGCTTCCAGGGCTTTCTTT. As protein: CASSEASRAFF.

The CDR3 sequence is CASSAEGGGQEAFF. The CDR3 region has the DNA TGTGCCAGCAGTGCGGAAGGAGGTGGCCAAGAAGCTTTCTTT. The chain employs TRBV2 and TRBJ1-1; D is undetermined. This CDR3 has 14 residues. The ends were cut back, 4 bases at V and 8 bases at J, with 17 bases in the middle. CDR1 is SNHLY, CDR2 FYNNEI, per germline.

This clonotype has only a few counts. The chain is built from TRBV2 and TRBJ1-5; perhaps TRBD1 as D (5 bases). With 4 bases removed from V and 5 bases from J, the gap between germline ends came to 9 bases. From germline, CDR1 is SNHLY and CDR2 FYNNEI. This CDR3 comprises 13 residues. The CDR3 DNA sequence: TGTGCCAGCAGTGCAGGGATAGATCAGCCCCAGCATTTT. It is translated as CASSAGIDQPQHF.

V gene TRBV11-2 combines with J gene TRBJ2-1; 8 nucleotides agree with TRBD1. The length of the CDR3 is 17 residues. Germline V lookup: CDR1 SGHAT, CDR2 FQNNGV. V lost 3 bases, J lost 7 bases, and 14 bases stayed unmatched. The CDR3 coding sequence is TGTGCCAGCAGCTTGGGTAGGACAGGGATGATTGGTAATGAGCAGTTCTTC. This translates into CASSLGRTGMIGNEQFF.

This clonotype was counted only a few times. The CDR3 region has the DNA TGCAGTGCTACCCAGACAGTTGAAGCTTTCTTT. It specifies CSATQTVEAFF. The chain uses TRBV20-1 and TRBJ1-1; a weak D match, TRBD1 (5 bases). With 4 bases removed from V and 7 bases from J, the gap between germline ends came to 10 bases. Germline CDR1 reads DFQATT; CDR2 reads SNEGSKA (reference sequence). The CDR3 loop spans 11 amino acids.

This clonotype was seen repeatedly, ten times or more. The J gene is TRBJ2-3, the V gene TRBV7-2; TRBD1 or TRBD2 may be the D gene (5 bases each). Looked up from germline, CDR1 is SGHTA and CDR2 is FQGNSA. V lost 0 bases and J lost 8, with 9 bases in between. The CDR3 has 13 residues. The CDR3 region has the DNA TGTGCCAGCAGCTTAGCCGGTGGGGGTACGCAGTATTTT. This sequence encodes CASSLAGGGTQYF.

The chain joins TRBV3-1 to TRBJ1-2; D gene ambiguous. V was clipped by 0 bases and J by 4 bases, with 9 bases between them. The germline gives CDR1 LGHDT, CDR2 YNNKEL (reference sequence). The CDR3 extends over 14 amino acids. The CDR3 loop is CASSQERGSYGYTF. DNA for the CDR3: TGTGCCAGCAGCCAAGAAAGAGGGAGCTATGGCTACACCTTC.

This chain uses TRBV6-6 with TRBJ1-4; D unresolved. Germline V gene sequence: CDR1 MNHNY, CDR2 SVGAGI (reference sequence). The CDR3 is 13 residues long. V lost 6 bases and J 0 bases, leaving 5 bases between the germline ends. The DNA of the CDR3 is TGTGCCAGCAGGGAAACAACTAATGAAAAACTGTTTTTT. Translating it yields CASRETTNEKLFF.

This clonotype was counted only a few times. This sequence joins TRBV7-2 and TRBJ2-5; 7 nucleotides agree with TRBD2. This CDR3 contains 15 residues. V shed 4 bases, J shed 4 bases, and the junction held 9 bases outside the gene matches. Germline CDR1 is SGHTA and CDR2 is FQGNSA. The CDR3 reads CASSSTWTSSETQYF. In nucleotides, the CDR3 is TGTGCCAGCAGCTCAACCTGGACTAGTTCAGAGACCCAGTACTTC. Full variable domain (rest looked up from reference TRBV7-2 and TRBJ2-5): GAGVSQSPSNKVTEKGKDVELRCDPISGHTALYWYRQSLGQGLEFLIYFQGNSAPDKSGLPSDRFSAERTGGSVSTLTIQRTQQEDSAVYLCASSSTWTSSETQYFGPGTRLLVL.

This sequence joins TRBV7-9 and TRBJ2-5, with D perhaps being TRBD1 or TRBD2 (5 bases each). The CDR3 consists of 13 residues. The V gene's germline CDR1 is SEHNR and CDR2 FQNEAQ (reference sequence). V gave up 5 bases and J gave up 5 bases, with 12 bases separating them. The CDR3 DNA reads TGTGCCAGCAGCAACTGGGACCGGGAGACCCAGTACTTC. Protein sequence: CASSNWDRETQYF.

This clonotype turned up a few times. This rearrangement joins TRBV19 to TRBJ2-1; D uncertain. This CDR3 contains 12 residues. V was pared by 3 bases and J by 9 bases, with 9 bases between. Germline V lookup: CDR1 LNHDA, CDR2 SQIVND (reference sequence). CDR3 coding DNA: TGTGCCAGTAGTATTGCTAGTAGTGAGCAGTTCTTC. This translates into CASSIASSEQFF. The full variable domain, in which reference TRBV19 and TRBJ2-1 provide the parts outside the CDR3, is DGGITQSPKYLFRKEGQNVTLSCEQNLNHDAMYWYRQDPGQGLRLIYYSQIVNDFQKGDIAEGYSVSREKKESFPLTVTSAQKNPTAFYLCASSIASSEQFFGPGTRLTVL.

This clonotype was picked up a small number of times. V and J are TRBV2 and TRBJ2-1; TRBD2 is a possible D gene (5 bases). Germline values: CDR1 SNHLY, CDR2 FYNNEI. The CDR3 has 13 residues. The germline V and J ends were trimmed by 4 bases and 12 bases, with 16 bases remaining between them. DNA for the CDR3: TGTGCCAGCAGTGTACCAGACCCCGAGGGGCAGTTCTTC. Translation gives CASSVPDPEGQFF.

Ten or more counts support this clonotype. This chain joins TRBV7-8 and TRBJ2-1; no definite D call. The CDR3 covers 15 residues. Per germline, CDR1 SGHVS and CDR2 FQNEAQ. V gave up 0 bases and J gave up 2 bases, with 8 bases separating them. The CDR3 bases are TGTGCCAGCAGCTTAGCGAATTGGGCCTACAATGAGCAGTTCTTC. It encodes CASSLANWAYNEQFF.

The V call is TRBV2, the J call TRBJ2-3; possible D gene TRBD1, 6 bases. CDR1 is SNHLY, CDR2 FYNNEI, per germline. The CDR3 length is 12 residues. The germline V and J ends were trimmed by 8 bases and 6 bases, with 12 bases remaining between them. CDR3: CASGATGDTQYF. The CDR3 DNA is TGTGCCAGCGGCGCCACAGGGGATACGCAGTATTTT.

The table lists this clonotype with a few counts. The CDR3 sequence: CASSLAWGDEKLFF. CDR3 nucleotide sequence: TGTGCCAGCAGCTTAGCGTGGGGAGATGAAAAACTGTTTTTT. The chain combines TRBV7-6 with TRBJ1-4; D remains unclear. CDR1 is SGHVS, CDR2 FNYEAQ, per germline. Between the trimmed V and J ends, which lost 0 bases and 6 bases, there was a span of 8 bases. The CDR3 runs to 14 residues.

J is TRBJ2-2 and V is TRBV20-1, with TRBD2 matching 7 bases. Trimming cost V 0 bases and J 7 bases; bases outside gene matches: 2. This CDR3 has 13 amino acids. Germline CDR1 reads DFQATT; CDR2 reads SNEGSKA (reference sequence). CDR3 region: CSARDRGVGELFF. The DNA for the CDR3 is TGCAGTGCTAGAGATCGGGGGGTCGGGGAGCTGTTTTTT.

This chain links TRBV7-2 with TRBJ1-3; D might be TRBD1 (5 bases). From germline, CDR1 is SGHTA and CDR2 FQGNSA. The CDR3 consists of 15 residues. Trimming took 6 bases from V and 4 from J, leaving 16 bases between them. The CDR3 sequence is CASSWGGTSGNTIYF. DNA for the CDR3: TGTGCCAGCAGTTGGGGGGGTACGTCCGGAAACACCATATATTTT.